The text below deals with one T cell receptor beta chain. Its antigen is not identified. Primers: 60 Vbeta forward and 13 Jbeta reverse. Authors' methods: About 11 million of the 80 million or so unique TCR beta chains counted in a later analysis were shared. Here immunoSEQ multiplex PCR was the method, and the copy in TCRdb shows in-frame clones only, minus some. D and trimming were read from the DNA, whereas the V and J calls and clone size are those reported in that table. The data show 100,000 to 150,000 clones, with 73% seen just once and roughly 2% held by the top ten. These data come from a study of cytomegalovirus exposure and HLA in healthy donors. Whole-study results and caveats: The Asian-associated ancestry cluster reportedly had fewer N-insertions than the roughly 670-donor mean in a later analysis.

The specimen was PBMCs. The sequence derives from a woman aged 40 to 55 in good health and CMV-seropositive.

This chain's CDR3 is CASSPRTGMSSYNEQFF. The CDR3 DNA reads as TGCGCCAGCAGCCCCCGGACAGGCATGAGCTCCTACAATGAGCAGTTCTTC. The chain joins TRBV4-3 to TRBJ2-1; 7 positions agree with TRBD1. The CDR3 runs to 17 residues. Germline lookup yields CDR1 LGHNA and CDR2 YSLEER. Trimming removed 4 bases from V and 0 bases from J; junction bases left unmatched: 9.